This paragraph reports one T cell receptor (beta chain). TCRdb's copy holds only in-frame clones and misses some; the assay was immunoSEQ multiplex PCR. This table has 200,000 or so clones, around 81% appearing once. Germline V lookup: CDR1 SGHNT, CDR2 YYREEE (reference sequence). This CDR3 has 15 amino acids. V lost 3 bases and J lost 2, with 12 bases in between. Across about two dozen US areas, participants ranged in age from roughly 18 to 95 years. Cohorts were determined from participant-reported clinical history. This entry is derived from a study of blood T cell repertoires in COVID-19. The overall study: PBMCs, B-cell-depleted T cells, or T cells were the source of the cDNA or gDNA that made up the material.

The source material was PBMCs or T cells enriched from blood (not recorded which). The J gene is TRBJ2-1, the V gene TRBV5-4, with D perhaps TRBD2 (5 bases). This clonotype originated in a man between 35 and 55 years old who had recovered from COVID-19. The CDR3 sequence is CASSSWTAPYNEQFF. CDR3 DNA sequence: TGTGCCAGCAGCTCGTGGACTGCCCCCTACAATGAGCAGTTCTTC.